These 8 T cell receptor beta chains were sequenced from one sample in a study of tumor and adjacent non-tumor tissue in lung cancer. This sample's RNA came from whole unsorted tissue. The library came from three nested PCR rounds adapted from ARM-PCR protocols. TCRdb re-analysed the multiplex PCR reads in MiXCR, keeping a single row per CDR3 protein. The sample records 75,000 to 80,000 distinct CDR3 sequences, roughly 80% being singletons. The sequenced sample consisted of lung tumor tissue. Every receptor here comes from a woman aged 45-65 years with non-small cell lung cancer.

With respect to this clonotype: At one of its ends the junction is not consistent with the germline gene, which may arise from a read error. This sequence joins TRBV18 and TRBJ1-1; D remains ambiguous. Germline CDR1 reads KGHSH; CDR2 reads LQKENI. The CDR3 is 13 residues long. CDR3 loop: CPSSPPGELEAFF. The DNA for the CDR3 is TGTCCCAGTTCACCACCGGGTGAGCTTGAAGCTTTCTTT. Drawing the rest from reference TRBV18 and TRBJ1-1, the complete variable domain is NAGVMQNPRHLVRRRGQEARLRCSPMKGHSHVYWYRQLPEEGLKFMVYLQKENIIDESGMPKERFSAEFPKEGPSILRIQQVVRGDSAAYFCPSSPPGELEAFFGQGTRLTVV.

About this clonotype itself: One end of the junction does not line up with germline, which may come from a read error. The chain combines TRBV20-1 with TRBJ2-7; 7 bases map to TRBD1. The V gene's germline CDR1 is DFQATT and CDR2 SNEGSKA (reference sequence). This CDR3 comprises 16 residues. The CDR3 is CSAARPIQGSSYDQYF. The CDR3 nucleotides read TGCAGTGCCGCTAGGCCTATACAGGGGAGCTCCTACGACCAGTACTTC.

V is TRBV5-1 and J is TRBJ1-4; D gene unclear. The CDR3 is 15 residues long. Per germline, CDR1 SGHRS and CDR2 YFSETQ. The V end was cut by 6 bases, the J end by 1 base, with 13 bases between. As DNA, the CDR3 is TGCGCCAGCAAAACAACGACGGTAACTAATGAAAAACTGTTTTTT. Translating gives CASKTTTVTNEKLFF.

With respect to this clonotype: This may come from a read error, since a much larger clone is one base off. The gene calls are TRBV14 and TRBJ1-6; D unclear. CDR3 length equals 13 residues. In germline, CDR1 is SGHDN, CDR2 FVKESK. V was cut by 3 bases and J by 10 bases, with 10 bases left in between. The CDR3 DNA sequence: TGTGCCAGCAGCCAGATAGGAGGATCACCCCTCCACTTT. Translation: CASSQIGGSPLHF.

The chain links TRBV20-1 to TRBJ2-1; D assignment may be TRBD1 or TRBD2 (6 bases each). The germline V and J ends were trimmed by 8 bases and 6 bases, with 23 bases remaining between them. Germline values: CDR1 DFQATT, CDR2 SNEGSKA (reference sequence). This CDR3 has 15 residues. DNA of the CDR3: TGCAGTACTAAAGGGGGGAAGGGCCGGTTCAATGAGCAGTTCTTC. It encodes CSTKGGKGRFNEQFF.

This rearrangement joins TRBV20-1 to TRBJ2-5, with D hard to call. The CDR3 is 15 residues long. CDR1 and CDR2 from the germline V gene are DFQATT and SNEGSKA (reference sequence). V lost 0 bases, J lost 5 bases, and 16 bases lay in between. CDR3 in DNA: TGCAGTGCTAGAGATCTGGGGTGGTCCGGGGAGACCCAGTACTTC. Its protein is CSARDLGWSGETQYF.

This clonotype was detected only a few times. One end of the junction fails to match germline, which may point to a read error. The rearrangement joins TRBV6-5 to TRBJ2-5, with a tentative D call TRBD2 (6 bases). The CDR3 covers 15 residues. CDR1 is MNHEY and CDR2 is SVGAGI in the germline V gene. CDR3 in DNA: TGCGCCAGCAGTTATGGCCTCACCCCGGGAGTGACTCAGTACTTC. It specifies CASSYGLTPGVTQYF.

Turning to this clonotype: The junction and the germline gene differ at one end; a read error may be behind it. V gene TRBV6-2 or TRBV6-3 combines with J gene TRBJ1-5; D might be TRBD1 (6 bases). This CDR3 contains 14 residues. Germline loops: CDR1 MNHEY, CDR2 SVGEGT. As DNA, the CDR3 is TGTGCCAGCAGTTACGTGGGACAAACTCAGCCCCAGCACTTT. Translation: CASSYVGQTQPQHF.